This T cell receptor beta chain was recorded in a study of OX40 agonist ivuxolimab in advanced cancers. Background on the study: Patients received the agonistic anti-OX40 (CD134) antibody ivuxolimab. Averaging 60 years in age, with a range of roughly 20 to 90, the cohort was around 83% male.

Points from the study as a whole: Doses of 0.1 to 3.0 mg/kg were accompanied by clonal expansion of CD4+ and CD8+ blood T cells by week 6.

The table lists this clone with a few counts. The target antigen is unknown. Clones were sequenced by immunoSEQ multiplex PCR, and TCRdb holds only the in-frame ones, with some missing. The repertoire has 35,000 to 45,000 clones, about 79% of them found once; the top ten carry 18%. The CDR3 spans 14 residues. This specimen was CD4+ or CD8+ T cells sorted from blood, taken in a trial of the OX40 agonist ivuxolimab. The V and J genes are TRBV1 and TRBJ1-1. TRBV1 is shown as a pseudogene. The sequence was obtained from an adult with an advanced solid tumor such as melanoma, head and neck, liver or kidney cancer. The CDR3 here is CTSSRGGGNTEAFF. CDR3 coding DNA: TGCACCAGCAGCCGTGGGGGGGGAAACACTGAAGCTTTCTTT.